One and the same sample provided the 8 T cell receptor beta chains below, sequenced in a study of shared clonotypes between healthy human individuals. Measured with immunoSEQ multiplex PCR; TCRdb has only the in-frame clones, and not every one. The table lists about 1 million clones, approximately 76% of them singletons. Sequencing input: memory CD4+ T cells sorted from blood. Subset of the sample: CD45RA-negative fraction. The source of these receptors is a young man in good health.

This clone was detected only a few times. The chain joins TRBV25-1 to TRBJ1-6; D gene unclear. Germline CDR1 is MGHDK and CDR2 is SYGVNS. Trimming stripped 7 bases from V and 7 bases from J, with 17 bases between. The CDR3 loop spans 15 amino acids. CDR3 nucleotide sequence: TGTGCCAGCAAGACCGGGCCCCCCGCCAATTCACCCCTCCACTTT. Translated: CASKTGPPANSPLHF. The full variable domain, completed using reference TRBV25-1 and TRBJ1-6, is EADIYQTPRYLVIGTGKKITLECSQTMGHDKMYWYQQDPGMELHLIHYSYGVNSTEKGDLSSESTVSRIRTEHFPLTLESARPSHTSQYLCASKTGPPANSPLHFGNGTRLTVT.

V is TRBV7-2 and J is TRBJ1-2; weak D call: TRBD1 (5 bases). Trimming left V 3 bases short and J 1 base short, with 12 bases between. This CDR3 contains 15 residues. The germline CDR1 and CDR2 sequences are SGHTA and FQGNSA. In DNA, the CDR3 is TGTGCCAGCAGCTTGGGCCCCAGGGATAACTATGGCTACACCTTC. Amino acids: CASSLGPRDNYGYTF.

The chain links TRBV2 to TRBJ2-3; D unresolved. The CDR3 is 13 amino acids. Germline values: CDR1 SNHLY, CDR2 FYNNEI. Trimming cost V 4 bases and J 7 bases, with 12 bases left between them. CDR3 DNA sequence: TGTGCCAGCAGTGGGAGAGACTTAAATACGCAGTATTTT. Its translation: CASSGRDLNTQYF.

This clone was recorded once. The chain couples TRBV5-1 to TRBJ2-2; TRBD2 might be the D (6 bases). The ends were cut back, 3 bases at V and 4 bases at J, with 13 bases in the middle. This CDR3 is 15 amino acids long. Germline V gives CDR1 SGHRS, CDR2 YFSETQ. The CDR3 nucleotides are TGCGCCAGCAGCTCACTTGCGGGGTCCACCGGGGAGCTGTTTTTT. Translating it yields CASSSLAGSTGELFF.

The rearrangement links TRBV28 to TRBJ2-3, with 8 bases fitting TRBD2. CDR3 length: 15 amino acids. Germline V gene lookup returns CDR1 MDHEN and CDR2 SYDVKM. The V segment lost 5 bases and the J segment 3 bases; nucleotides outside the gene matches: 7. This chain's CDR3 is CASSSGGPPTDTQYF. DNA of the CDR3: TGTGCCAGCAGTAGCGGGGGCCCTCCGACAGATACGCAGTATTTT.

This clone has just one count. J is TRBJ2-5 and V is TRBV25-1, with a tentative D call TRBD1 (6 bases). The CDR3 loop spans 14 amino acids. Trimming shortened V by 3 bases and J by 4 bases, and 12 bases separated the two germline ends. Germline V lookup: CDR1 MGHDK, CDR2 SYGVNS. The CDR3 reads CASSDTDRIETQYF. The CDR3 DNA reads TGTGCCAGCAGTGACACTGACAGGATAGAGACCCAGTACTTC.

The rearrangement uses TRBV6-4 and TRBJ2-7; D unclear. The CDR3 extends over 14 amino acids. V was shortened by 4 bases and J by 0 bases, with 10 bases between the two germline ends. The V gene's germline CDR1 is MRHNA and CDR2 SNTAGT. The CDR3 bases are TGTGCCAGCAGTGCGAGGTGGAGCTCCTACGAGCAGTACTTC. It yields the protein CASSARWSSYEQYF.

The chain is built from TRBV7-9 and TRBJ2-5; no clear D gene. This CDR3 region has 13 residues. Germline CDR1 reads SEHNR; CDR2 reads FQNEAQ (reference sequence). With 1 base removed from V and 7 bases from J, the gap between germline ends came to 10 bases. The CDR3 spells CASSLGVLRTQYF. The CDR3 nucleotides are TGTGCCAGCAGCTTAGGGGTGTTAAGGACCCAGTACTTC.